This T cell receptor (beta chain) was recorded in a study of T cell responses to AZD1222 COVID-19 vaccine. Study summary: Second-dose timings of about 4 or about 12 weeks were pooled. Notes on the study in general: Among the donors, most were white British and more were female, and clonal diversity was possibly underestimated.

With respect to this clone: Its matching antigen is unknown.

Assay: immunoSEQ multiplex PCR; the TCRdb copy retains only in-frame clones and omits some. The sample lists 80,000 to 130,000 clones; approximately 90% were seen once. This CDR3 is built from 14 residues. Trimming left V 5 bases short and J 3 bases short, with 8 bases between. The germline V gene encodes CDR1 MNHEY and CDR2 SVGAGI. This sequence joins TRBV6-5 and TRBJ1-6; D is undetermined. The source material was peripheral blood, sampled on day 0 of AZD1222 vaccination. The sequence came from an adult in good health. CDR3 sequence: CASSPGLYNSPLHF. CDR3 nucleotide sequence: TGTGCCAGCAGTCCGGGTCTCTATAATTCACCCCTCCACTTT.